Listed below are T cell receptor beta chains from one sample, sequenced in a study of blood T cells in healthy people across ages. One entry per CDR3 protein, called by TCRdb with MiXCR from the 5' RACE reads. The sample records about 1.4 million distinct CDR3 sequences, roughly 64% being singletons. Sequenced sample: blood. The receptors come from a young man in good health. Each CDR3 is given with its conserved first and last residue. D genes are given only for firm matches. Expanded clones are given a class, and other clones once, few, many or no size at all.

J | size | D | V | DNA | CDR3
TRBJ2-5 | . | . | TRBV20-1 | TGCAGTGCCGAAACAGGGAGAGAGCAGTACTTC | CSAETGREQYF
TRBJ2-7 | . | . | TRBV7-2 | TGTGCCAGCAGCGCGGCCCCCGGGGGCGGTTACGAGCAGTACTTC | CASSAAPGGGYEQYF
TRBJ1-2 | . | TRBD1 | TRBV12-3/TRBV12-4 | TGTGCCAGCAGTTTAGCCCTCCAGGGGGATGGCTACACCTTC | CASSLALQGDGYTF
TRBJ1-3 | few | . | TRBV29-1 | TGCAGCGTTGGTCTGCCTCTTGGAAACACCATATATTTT | CSVGLPLGNTIYF
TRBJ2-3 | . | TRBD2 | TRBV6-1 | TGTGCCAGCAGTCCTACTAGCGGGGGGACTCAGAGTCCAGATACGCAGTATTTT | CASSPTSGGTQSPDTQYF
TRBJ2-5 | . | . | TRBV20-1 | TGCAGTGCACCCCTAGGGCAGGGAAGGGAGACCCAGTACTTC | CSAPLGQGRETQYF
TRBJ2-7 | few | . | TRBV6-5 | TGTGCCAGCAGGAACTTCTGGGAGCAGTACTTC | CASRNFWEQYF
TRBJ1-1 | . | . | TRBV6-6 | TGTGCCAGCAGCTTGACAAAGACTGAAGCTTTCTTT | CASSLTKTEAFF
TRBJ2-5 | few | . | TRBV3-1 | TGTGCCAGCAGCCAAGAAGGGCGTCGATACCAAGAGACCCAGTACTTC | CASSQEGRRYQETQYF
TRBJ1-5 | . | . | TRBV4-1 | TGCGCCAGCAGCCAACTAGCGGGAGATGAAGAGACCCAGCATTTT | CASSQLAGDEETQHF
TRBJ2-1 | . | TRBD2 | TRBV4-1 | TGCGCCAGCAGCCCCACGCGGACTAGCGGGAGAGGGGAGCAGTTCTTC | CASSPTRTSGRGEQFF
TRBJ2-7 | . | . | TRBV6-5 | TGTGCCAGCAGTTACTCCGACAGAGACTACGAGCAGTACTTC | CASSYSDRDYEQYF
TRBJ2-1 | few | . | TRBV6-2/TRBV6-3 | TGTGCCAGCAGTTACTCGCAGGCGGGAAGCTGGGGTGAGCAGTTCTTC | CASSYSQAGSWGEQFF
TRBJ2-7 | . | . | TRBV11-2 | TGTGCCAGCAGCTTGCGGTACAGATCCTACGAGCAGTACTTC | CASSLRYRSYEQYF
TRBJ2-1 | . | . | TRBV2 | TGTGCCAGCAGTGAAAGTTTTTCGTCGTCCTACAATGAGCAGTTCTTC | CASSESFSSSYNEQFF
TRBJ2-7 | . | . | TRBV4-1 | TGCGCCAGCAGCCAAGACACCGAGCAGTACTTC | CASSQDTEQYF
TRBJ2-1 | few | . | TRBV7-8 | TGTGCCAGCAGCTTAAGGCCGAGCTCCTACAATGAGCAGTTCTTC | CASSLRPSSYNEQFF
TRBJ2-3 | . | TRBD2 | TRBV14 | TGTGCCAGCAGCACCCCGGCGGGGGAGATCACAGATACGCAGTATTTT | CASSTPAGEITDTQYF
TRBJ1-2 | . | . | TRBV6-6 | TGTGCCAGCAGTTACGGGTACGGGGACTCCTATGGCTACACCTTC | CASSYGYGDSYGYTF
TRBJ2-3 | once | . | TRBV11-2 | TGTGCCAGCAGCTCCCAGCGGGCGACAGATACGCAGTATTTT | CASSSQRATDTQYF
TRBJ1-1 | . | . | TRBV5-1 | TGCGCCAGCAGCTTGGCCCTCGGTGCGGACACTGAAGCTTTCTTT | CASSLALGADTEAFF
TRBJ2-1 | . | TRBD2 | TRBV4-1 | TGCGCCAGCAGCCAAGGGGCACTAGCGTCAGGTGAGCAGTTCTTC | CASSQGALASGEQFF
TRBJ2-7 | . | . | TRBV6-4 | TGTGCCAGCAGGCAGAAACCCTACGAGCAGTACTTC | CASRQKPYEQYF
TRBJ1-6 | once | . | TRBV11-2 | TGTGCCAGCAGGGGGGGGTACTCCTATAATTCACCCCTCCACTTT | CASRGGYSYNSPLHF
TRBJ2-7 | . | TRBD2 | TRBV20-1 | TGCAGTGCTTCGGAAAGGAGCGGGGGGTGGTACGAGCAGTACTTC | CSASERSGGWYEQYF
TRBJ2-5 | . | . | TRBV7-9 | TGTGCCAGCAGCTTGGAGACCGGTAAAATGTACTTC | CASSLETGKMYF
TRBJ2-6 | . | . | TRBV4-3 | TGCGCCAGCAGCCAAGATCTCGGGCGCTCTGGGGCCAACGTCCTGACTTTC | CASSQDLGRSGANVLTF
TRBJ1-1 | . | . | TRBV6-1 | TGTGCCAGCAGTGAAATTTCAGGGGCAGTGACTGAAGCTTTCTTT | CASSEISGAVTEAFF
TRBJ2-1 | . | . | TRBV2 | TGTGCCGGGCGAGGGCCCCCTGGTGATGAGCAGTTCTTC | CAGRGPPGDEQFF
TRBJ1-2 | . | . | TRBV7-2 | TGTGCCAGCGGGGACCCCGGATCCGGCTACACCTTC | CASGDPGSGYTF
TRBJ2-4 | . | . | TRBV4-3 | TGCGCCAGCAGCCAGGCGACAGGCCTTAACATTCAGTACTTC | CASSQATGLNIQYF
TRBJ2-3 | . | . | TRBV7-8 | TGTGCCAGCAGCTTAGTTGGGGGCGCTTCAGATACGCAGTATTTT | CASSLVGGASDTQYF
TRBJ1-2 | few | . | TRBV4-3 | TGCGCCAGCAGCCAATCTGATTGGAACTATGGCTACACCTTC | CASSQSDWNYGYTF
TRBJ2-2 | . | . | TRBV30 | TGTGCCTGGAGTGTAAAGTTCTGGAACACCGGGGAGCTGTTTTTT | CAWSVKFWNTGELFF
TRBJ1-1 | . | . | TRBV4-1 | TGCGCCAGCAGCCAAGACCAAGCGAACACTGAAGCTTTCTTT | CASSQDQANTEAFF
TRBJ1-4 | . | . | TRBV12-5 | TGTGCTAGTGGTTTGGTAGTTGGGACGGTGGCAACTAATGAAAAACTGTTTTTT | CASGLVVGTVATNEKLFF
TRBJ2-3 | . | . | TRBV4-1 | TGCGCCAGCGGCCAAGAGCAACTCTCCGGGGATACGCAGTATTTT | CASGQEQLSGDTQYF
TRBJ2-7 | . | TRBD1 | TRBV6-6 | TGTGCCAGCAGTACAGGGGTCCCCGAGCAGTACTTC | CASSTGVPEQYF
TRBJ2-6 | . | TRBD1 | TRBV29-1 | TGCAGCGCACAACAGGGGGTCAACTCTGGGGCCAACGTCCTGACTTTC | CSAQQGVNSGANVLTF
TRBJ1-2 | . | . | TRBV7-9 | TGTGCCAGCAGTTCCACCCGGACTTATGGCTACACCTTC | CASSSTRTYGYTF
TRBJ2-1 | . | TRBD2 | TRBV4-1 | TGCGCCAGCAGCCCTTTAGCGGGGCTAAATGAGCAGTTCTTC | CASSPLAGLNEQFF
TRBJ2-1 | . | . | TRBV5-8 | TGTGTCAGCAGCTTGGGGCAGGGACCCCACAATGAGCAGTTCTTC | CVSSLGQGPHNEQFF